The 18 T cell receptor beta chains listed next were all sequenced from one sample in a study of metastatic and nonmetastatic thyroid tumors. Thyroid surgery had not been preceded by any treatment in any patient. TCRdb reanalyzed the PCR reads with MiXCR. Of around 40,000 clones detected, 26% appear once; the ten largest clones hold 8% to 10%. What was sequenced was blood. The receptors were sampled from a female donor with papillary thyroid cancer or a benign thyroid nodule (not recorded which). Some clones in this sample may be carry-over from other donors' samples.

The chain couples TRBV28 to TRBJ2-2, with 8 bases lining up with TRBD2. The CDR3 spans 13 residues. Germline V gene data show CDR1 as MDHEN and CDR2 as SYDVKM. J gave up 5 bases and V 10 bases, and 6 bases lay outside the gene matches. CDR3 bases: TGTGCCACCTTGGCGGGAGGTACCGGGGAGCTGTTTTTT. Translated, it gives CATLAGGTGELFF.

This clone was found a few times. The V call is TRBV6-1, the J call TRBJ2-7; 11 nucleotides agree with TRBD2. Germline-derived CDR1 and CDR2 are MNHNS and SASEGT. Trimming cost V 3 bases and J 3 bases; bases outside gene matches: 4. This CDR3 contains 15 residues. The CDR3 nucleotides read TGTGCCAGCAGTGAGACTAGCGGGATATTCTACGAGCAGTACTTC. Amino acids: CASSETSGIFYEQYF.

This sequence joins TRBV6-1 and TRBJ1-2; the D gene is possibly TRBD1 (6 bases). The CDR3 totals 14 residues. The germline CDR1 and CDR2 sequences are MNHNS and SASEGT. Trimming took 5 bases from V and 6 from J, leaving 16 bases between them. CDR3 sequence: CASSPHRASHGYTF. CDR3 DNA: TGTGCCAGCAGTCCGCACAGGGCTAGCCATGGCTACACCTTC.

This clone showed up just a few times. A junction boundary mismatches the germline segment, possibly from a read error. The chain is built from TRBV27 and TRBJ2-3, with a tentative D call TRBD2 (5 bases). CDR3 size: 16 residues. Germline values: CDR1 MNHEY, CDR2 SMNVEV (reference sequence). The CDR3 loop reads CAGSLVGPVGADTQYF. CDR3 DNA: TGTGCCGGCAGTTTGGTAGGGCCCGTCGGGGCAGATACGCAGTATTTT.

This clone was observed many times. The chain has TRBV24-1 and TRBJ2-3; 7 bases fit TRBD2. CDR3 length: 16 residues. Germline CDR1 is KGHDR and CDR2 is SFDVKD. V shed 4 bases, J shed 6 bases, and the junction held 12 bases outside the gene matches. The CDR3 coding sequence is TGTGCCACCAGTGACCCCGGACTAGGAGCCGTTGATACGCAGTATTTT. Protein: CATSDPGLGAVDTQYF.

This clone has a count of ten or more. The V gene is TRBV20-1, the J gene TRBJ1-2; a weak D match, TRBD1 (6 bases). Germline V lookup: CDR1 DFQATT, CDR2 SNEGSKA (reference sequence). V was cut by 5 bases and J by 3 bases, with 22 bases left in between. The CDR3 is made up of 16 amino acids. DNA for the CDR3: TGCAGTGCTCCGACCCCTATACTGACAGGAGACTATGGCTACACCTTC. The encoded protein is CSAPTPILTGDYGYTF.

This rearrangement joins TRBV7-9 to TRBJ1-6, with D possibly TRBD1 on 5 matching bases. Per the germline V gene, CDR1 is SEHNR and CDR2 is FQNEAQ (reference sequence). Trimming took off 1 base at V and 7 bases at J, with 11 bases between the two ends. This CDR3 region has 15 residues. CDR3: CASSLVAGINSPLHF. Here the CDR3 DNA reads TGTGCCAGCAGCTTAGTCGCAGGGATCAATTCACCCCTCCACTTT.

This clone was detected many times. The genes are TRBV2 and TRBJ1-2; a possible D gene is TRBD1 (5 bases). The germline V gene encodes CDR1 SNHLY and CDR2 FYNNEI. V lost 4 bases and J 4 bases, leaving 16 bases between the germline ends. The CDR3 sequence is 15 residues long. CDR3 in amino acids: CASSGGAREIYGYTF. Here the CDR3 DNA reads TGTGCCAGCAGTGGAGGGGCCCGGGAGATCTATGGCTACACCTTC.

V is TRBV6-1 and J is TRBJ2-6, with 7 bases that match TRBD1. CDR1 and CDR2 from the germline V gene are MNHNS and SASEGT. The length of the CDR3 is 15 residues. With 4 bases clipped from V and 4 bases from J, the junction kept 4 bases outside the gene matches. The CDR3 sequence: CASSGTGVGANVLTF. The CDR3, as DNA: TGTGCCAGCAGTGGAACAGGGGTCGGGGCCAACGTCCTGACTTTC.

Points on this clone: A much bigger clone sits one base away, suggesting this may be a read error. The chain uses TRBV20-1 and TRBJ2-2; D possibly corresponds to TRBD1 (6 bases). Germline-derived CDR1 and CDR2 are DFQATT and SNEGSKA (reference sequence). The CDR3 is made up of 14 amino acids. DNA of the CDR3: TGCAGTGCTAGAGATGTAAGGGACACTGGGGAGCTGTTTTTT. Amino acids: CSARDVRDTGELFF.

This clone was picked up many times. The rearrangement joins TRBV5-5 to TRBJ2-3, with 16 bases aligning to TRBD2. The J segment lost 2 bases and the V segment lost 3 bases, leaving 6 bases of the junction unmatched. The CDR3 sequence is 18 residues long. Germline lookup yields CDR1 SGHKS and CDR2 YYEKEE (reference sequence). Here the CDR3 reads CASSSGTSGGASTDTQYF. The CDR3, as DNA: TGTGCCAGCAGCTCGGGGACTAGCGGGGGGGCCTCCACAGATACGCAGTATTTT.

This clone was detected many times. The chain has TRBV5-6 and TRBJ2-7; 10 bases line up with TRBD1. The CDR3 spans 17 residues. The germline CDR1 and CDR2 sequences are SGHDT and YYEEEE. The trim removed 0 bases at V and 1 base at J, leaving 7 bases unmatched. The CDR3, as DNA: TGTGCCAGCAGCTTGGCCCTGACAGGGGGCGAGTCCTACGAGCAGTACTTC. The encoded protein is CASSLALTGGESYEQYF. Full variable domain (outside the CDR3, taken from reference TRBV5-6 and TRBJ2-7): DAGVTQSPTHLIKTRGQQVTLRCSPKSGHDTVSWYQQALGQGPQFIFQYYEEEERQRGNFPDRFSGHQFPNYSSELNVNALLLGDSALYLCASSLALTGGESYEQYFGPGTRLTVT.

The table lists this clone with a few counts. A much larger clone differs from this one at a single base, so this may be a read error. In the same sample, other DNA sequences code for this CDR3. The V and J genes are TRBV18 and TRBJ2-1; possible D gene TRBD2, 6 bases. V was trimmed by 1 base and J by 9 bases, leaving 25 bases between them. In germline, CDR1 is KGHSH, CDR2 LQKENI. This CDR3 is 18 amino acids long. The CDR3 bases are TGTGCCAGCTCACCACGTGCGCTACTAGCTGGAGGCATTGGTGAGCAGTTCTTC. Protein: CASSPRALLAGGIGEQFF. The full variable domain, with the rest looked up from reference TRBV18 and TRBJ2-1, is NAGVMQNPRHLVRRRGQEARLRCSPMKGHSHVYWYRQLPEEGLKFMVYLQKENIIDESGMPKERFSAEFPKEGPSILRIQQVVRGDSAAYFCASSPRALLAGGIGEQFFGPGTRLTVL.

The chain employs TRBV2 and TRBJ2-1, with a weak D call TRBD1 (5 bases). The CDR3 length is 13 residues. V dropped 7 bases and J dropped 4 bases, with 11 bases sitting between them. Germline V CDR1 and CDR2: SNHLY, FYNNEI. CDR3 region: CASTGSTYNEQFF. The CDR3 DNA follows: TGTGCCAGCACAGGGTCTACTTACAATGAGCAGTTCTTC.

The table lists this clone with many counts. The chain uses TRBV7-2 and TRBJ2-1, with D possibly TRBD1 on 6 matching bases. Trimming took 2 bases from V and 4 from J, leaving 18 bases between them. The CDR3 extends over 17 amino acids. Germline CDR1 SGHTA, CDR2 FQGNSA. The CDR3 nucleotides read TGTGCCAGCAGCTTATTTCCCGGCGTACAGGGTTACAATGAGCAGTTCTTC. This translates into CASSLFPGVQGYNEQFF. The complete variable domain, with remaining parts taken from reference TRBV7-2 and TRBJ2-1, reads GAGVSQSPSNKVTEKGKDVELRCDPISGHTALYWYRQSLGQGLEFLIYFQGNSAPDKSGLPSDRFSAERTGGSVSTLTIQRTQQEDSAVYLCASSLFPGVQGYNEQFFGPGTRLTVL.

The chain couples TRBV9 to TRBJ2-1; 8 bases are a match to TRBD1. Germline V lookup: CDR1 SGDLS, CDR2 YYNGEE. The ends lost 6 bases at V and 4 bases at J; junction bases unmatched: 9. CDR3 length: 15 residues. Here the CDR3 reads CASILERTGYNEQFF. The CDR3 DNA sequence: TGTGCCAGCATCTTAGAAAGGACAGGGTACAATGAGCAGTTCTTC.

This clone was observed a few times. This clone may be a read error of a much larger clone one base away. This chain's CDR3 is CSATEGGVTQYF. The CDR3 DNA follows: TGCAGTGCTACGGAGGGAGGGGTGACCCAGTACTTC. The rearrangement joins TRBV20-1 to TRBJ2-5; 7 bases fit TRBD2. V trimming: 4 bases; J trimming: 7 bases; junction bases outside the gene matches: 6. CDR1 is DFQATT, CDR2 SNEGSKA, per germline (reference sequence). The CDR3 totals 12 residues.

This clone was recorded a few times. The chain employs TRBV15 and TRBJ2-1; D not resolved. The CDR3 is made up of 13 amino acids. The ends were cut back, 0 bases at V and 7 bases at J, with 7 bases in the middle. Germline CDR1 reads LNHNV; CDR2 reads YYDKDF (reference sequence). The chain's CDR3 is CATSRDWSNEQFF. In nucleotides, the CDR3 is TGTGCCACCAGCAGAGATTGGTCAAATGAGCAGTTCTTC.